Listed below are T cell receptor beta chains from one sample, sequenced in a study of blood T cell repertoires in COVID-19. Only in-frame clones appear in the TCRdb table, and some are missing; sequencing was by immunoSEQ multiplex PCR. The sample records around 25,000 clones, about 90% being singletons. Sample: peripheral blood. These receptors were collected from a woman aged 45-59 years with active COVID-19. Both conserved end residues are part of each CDR3. The order of the fields is clone size, D gene, V gene, J gene, CDR3 protein, CDR3 DNA. A D gene is named only where the DNA matches it firmly. Clone size appears in some rows only: once, few, many, or a class for an expanded clone.

>NA|NA|TRBV7-3|TRBJ1-1
CASSSQVNTEAFF
TGTGCCAGCAGCTCACAGGTGAACACTGAAGCTTTCTTT
>NA|NA|TRBV30|TRBJ2-5
CAWSHVAETQYF
TGTGCCTGGAGCCATGTAGCGGAGACCCAGTACTTC
>NA|TRBD2|TRBV28|TRBJ2-3
CASSSRWTSGSGSSPDTQYF
TGTGCCAGCAGTTCCCGGTGGACTAGCGGGAGTGGTAGTTCGCCAGATACGCAGTATTTT
>NA|NA|TRBV21-1|TRBJ2-5
CASSALMGQGARETQYF
TGTGCCAGCAGCGCTCTGATGGGACAGGGGGCAAGAGAGACCCAGTACTTC
>NA|TRBD1|TRBV28|TRBJ1-2
CASSLSGTGVGYTF
TGTGCCAGCAGTCTGTCTGGGACAGGGGTCGGCTACACCTTC
>NA|NA|TRBV29-1|TRBJ1-2
CSVGNRDNGYTF
TGCAGCGTGGGCAACCGGGACAACGGCTACACCTTC
>NA|NA|TRBV5-1|TRBJ1-5
CASSLEALQGQPQHF
TGCGCCAGCAGCCTTGAGGCACTTCAAGGCCAGCCCCAGCATTTT
>NA|TRBD1|TRBV27|TRBJ2-7
CASRPGQASYEQYF
TGTGCCAGCAGACCGGGACAGGCGTCCTACGAGCAGTACTTC
>NA|NA|TRBV7-8|TRBJ1-5
CASSFTNRAGQPQHF
TGTGCCAGCAGCTTCACCAACAGGGCTGGGCAGCCCCAGCATTTT
>NA|NA|TRBV6-5|TRBJ1-6
CVNPRRRYNSPLHF
TGTGTCAACCCCAGGCGAAGGTATAATTCACCCCTCCACTTT
>NA|NA|TRBV11-2|TRBJ1-1
CASTLGQNTEAFF
TGTGCCAGCACCCTGGGACAAAACACTGAAGCTTTCTTT
>NA|NA|TRBV27|TRBJ1-5
CASSLMFTGNSNQPQHF
TGTGCCAGCAGTTTAATGTTTACAGGGAATAGCAATCAGCCCCAGCATTTT
>NA|NA|TRBV5-5|TRBJ1-2
CASSFKEGYGYTF
TGTGCCAGCAGCTTCAAGGAGGGCTATGGCTACACCTTC
>once|NA|TRBV5-1|TRBJ1-2
CASSLAPGEHYGYTF
TGCGCCAGCAGCTTGGCCCCAGGGGAGCACTATGGCTACACCTTC
>NA|TRBD1|TRBV10-3|TRBJ2-1
CAITSDRGHEQFF
TGTGCCATCACCTCTGACAGGGGACATGAGCAGTTCTTC
>NA|NA|TRBV5-4|TRBJ2-2
CASRPRRATGELFF
TGTGCCAGCAGGCCCCGGCGGGCCACCGGGGAGCTGTTTTTT
>NA|TRBD1|TRBV29-1|TRBJ1-2
CSGDSNYGYTF
TGCAGCGGGGACAGTAACTATGGCTACACCTTC
>NA|NA|TRBV24-1|TRBJ2-7
CATSDQGSYEQYF
TGTGCCACCAGTGACCAGGGGTCCTACGAGCAGTACTTC
>few|NA|TRBV19|TRBJ1-5
CASRGARQPQHF
TGTGCCAGTAGGGGGGCGAGGCAGCCCCAGCATTTT
>NA|TRBD1|TRBV19|TRBJ2-2
CASQREGQGVGELFF
TGTGCCAGTCAGAGGGAGGGACAGGGTGTCGGGGAGCTGTTTTTT
>few|TRBD1|TRBV29-1|TRBJ2-1
CSVRQGGNEQFF
TGCAGCGTCCGACAGGGGGGTAATGAGCAGTTCTTC
>NA|TRBD1|TRBV19|TRBJ1-2
CASGTGGGYTF
TGTGCCAGTGGGACAGGGGGTGGCTACACCTTC
>once|TRBD1|TRBV18|TRBJ2-3
CASSQDRGGDTQYF
TGTGCCAGCTCACAAGACAGGGGGGGAGATACGCAGTATTTT
>NA|TRBD2|TRBV25-1|TRBJ2-3
CASSELGLAGAADTQYF
TGTGCCAGCAGTGAATTAGGACTAGCGGGAGCCGCAGATACGCAGTATTTT
>NA|TRBD2|TRBV2|TRBJ2-3
CASSRTSGASTDTQYF
TGTGCCAGCAGCAGGACTAGCGGAGCTAGCACAGATACGCAGTATTTT
>NA|NA|TRBV6-5|TRBJ2-5
CASSYSRQGGRETQYF
TGTGCCAGCAGTTACTCGCGGCAGGGGGGTAGGGAGACCCAGTACTTC
>NA|NA|TRBV28|TRBJ1-5
CASSGLRTAYQPQHF
TGTGCCAGCAGTGGATTAAGGACAGCGTATCAGCCCCAGCATTTT
>few|TRBD2|TRBV9|TRBJ2-7
CASSAGGKGGLYEQYF
TGTGCCAGCAGCGCGGGGGGAAAAGGCGGGCTCTACGAGCAGTACTTC
>few|TRBD1|TRBV30|TRBJ2-7
CAWSVSGGAAEQYF
TGTGCCTGGAGTGTGTCAGGGGGCGCGGCCGAGCAGTACTTC
>few|TRBD2|TRBV9|TRBJ2-1
CASSVGGLAPLPFF
TGTGCCAGCAGCGTAGGTGGACTAGCGCCTCTCCCGTTCTTC
>once|TRBD2|TRBV5-5|TRBJ2-7
CASSLARETSYEQYF
TGTGCCAGCAGCTTGGCGCGGGAGACCTCCTACGAGCAGTACTTC
>NA|TRBD1|TRBV18|TRBJ2-1
CASSPPTGQGWNEQFF
TGTGCCAGCTCACCACCGACTGGACAGGGCTGGAATGAGCAGTTCTTC
>NA|NA|TRBV7-9|TRBJ1-5
CASSPDTGSAQPQHF
TGTGCCAGCAGCCCCGATACGGGGTCGGCTCAGCCCCAGCATTTT
>once|NA|TRBV27|TRBJ1-2
CASRPVRQLEFSSYGYTF
TGTGCCAGCAGGCCCGTTAGACAGCTAGAGTTTTCTAGCTATGGCTACACCTTC
>few|NA|TRBV15|TRBJ2-7
CATSRDRWRPPEQYF
TGTGCCACCAGCAGAGATCGGTGGAGACCCCCAGAGCAGTACTTC
>NA|NA|TRBV28|TRBJ1-2
CASSSPGESDGYTF
TGTGCCAGCAGTTCCCCTGGGGAGAGCGATGGCTACACCTTC
>NA|NA|TRBV2|TRBJ2-7
CASSPRVGGEQYF
TGTGCCAGCAGTCCTCGGGTGGGTGGGGAGCAGTACTTC
>NA|NA|TRBV7-2|TRBJ2-3
CASSSPGDTQYF
TGTGCCAGCAGCTCGCCCGGGGATACGCAGTATTTT
>NA|NA|TRBV6-6|TRBJ2-2
CASSYPRDTGELFF
TGTGCCAGCAGTTATCCACGGGACACCGGGGAGCTGTTTTTT
>NA|NA|TRBV5-1|TRBJ2-2
CASSLSSSDTGELFF
TGCGCCAGCAGCTTGAGTAGTTCGGACACCGGGGAGCTGTTTTTT
>NA|NA|TRBV2|TRBJ1-2
CASSYTEQGGYTF
TGTGCCAGCAGTTATACAGAACAAGGTGGCTACACCTTC
>medium-sized|NA|TRBV3-1/TRBV3-2|TRBJ2-7
CASSQGPGYEQYF
TGTGCCAGCAGCCAAGGTCCGGGCTACGAGCAGTACTTC
>NA|TRBD2|TRBV19|TRBJ2-2
CASSMGLASGELFF
TGTGCCAGTAGTATGGGACTAGCTTCCGGGGAGCTGTTTTTT